The 16 T cell receptor beta chains in this list originate from one sample, sequenced in a study of lymphopenia after photon versus proton radiotherapy (dated by TCRdb to about 2019). Library method: the immunoSEQ multiplex PCR assay. Not all clones reach the TCRdb copy of this immuneACCESS table, which keeps in-frame sequences only. Checked studies attribute under half of the gap to unresolved V genes and leave the rest unexplained. This sample comprises around 62,000 clones, around 85% of them detected only once. The ten largest make up around 2.2% of the sample. Here the sequenced sample was peripheral blood, taken from a patient treated with proton-based radiotherapy. These receptors all stem from a man aged 60 to 75 with pancreatic cancer.

In its sample, this clone was seen once. The rearrangement joins TRBV6-6 to TRBJ2-1; D possibly uses TRBD1 or TRBD2 (6 bases each). In germline, CDR1 is MNHNY, CDR2 SVGAGI (reference sequence). The CDR3 loop spans 15 amino acids. Trimming left V 5 bases short and J 6 bases short, with 17 bases between. The chain's CDR3 is CASSVRGGLFNEQFF. The CDR3 DNA reads as TGTGCCAGCAGTGTCCGAGGGGGGCTGTTCAATGAGCAGTTCTTC.

The J gene is TRBJ2-1, the V gene TRBV7-3, with D possibly being TRBD2 (6 bases). Germline loops: CDR1 SGHTA, CDR2 FQGTGA. The length of the CDR3 is 15 residues. V gave up 2 bases and J gave up 5 bases, with 13 bases separating them. DNA for the CDR3: TGTGCCAGCAGCTTAGGAGGGAGGAAGAACAATGAGCAGTTCTTC. This codes for CASSLGGRKNNEQFF.

The chain carries TRBV5-1 and TRBJ2-7; 8 bases agree with TRBD2. Germline-derived CDR1 and CDR2 are SGHRS and YFSETQ. Trimming at V came to 3 bases and at J to 2 bases, leaving 10 bases not matched to a gene. This CDR3 region has 16 residues. The CDR3 nucleotides are TGCGCCAGCAGCTCCACCGGGACTAGAAATCCCTACGAGCAGTACTTC. Residues: CASSSTGTRNPYEQYF. The whole variable domain, remainder taken from reference TRBV5-1 and TRBJ2-7, is KAGVTQTPRYLIKTRGQQVTLSCSPISGHRSVSWYQQTPGQGLQFLFEYFSETQRNKGNFPGRFSGRQFSNSRSEMNVSTLELGDSALYLCASSSTGTRNPYEQYFGPGTRLTVT.

The CDR3 DNA reads TGTGCCAGCAGCTTAGCCACGGCTACAGATACGCAGTATTTT. As protein: CASSLATATDTQYF. This sequence joins TRBV7-9 and TRBJ2-3; D gene uncertain. Germline V gene lookup returns CDR1 SEHNR and CDR2 FQNEAQ (reference sequence). The CDR3 extends over 14 amino acids. Trimming left V 0 bases short and J 3 bases short, with 7 bases between.

J is TRBJ2-5 and V is TRBV7-2, with D possibly TRBD1 on 6 matching bases. V lost 5 bases, J lost 1 base, and 11 bases lay in between. Germline loops: CDR1 SGHTA, CDR2 FQGNSA. CDR3 length: 14 residues. CDR3 in DNA: TGTGCCAGCAGCCGGGACACCCTCCAAGAGACCCAGTACTTC. Amino acids: CASSRDTLQETQYF.

The genes are TRBV27 and TRBJ2-4, with D unresolved. The CDR3 loop spans 15 amino acids. CDR1 is MNHEY and CDR2 is SMNVEV in the germline V gene (reference sequence). V was trimmed by 10 bases and J by 0 bases, leaving 16 bases between them. The CDR3 DNA is TGTGCCACCTCCAGTCAGGCCTTAGCCAAAAACATTCAGTACTTC. Its translation: CATSSQALAKNIQYF.

The chain employs TRBV30 and TRBJ2-6, with 9 bases lining up with TRBD1. V was clipped by 8 bases and J by 2 bases; unmatched bases: 4. Germline-derived CDR1 and CDR2 are GTSNPN and SVGIG (reference sequence). The CDR3 has 14 amino acids. CDR3 bases: TGTGCCGGGCGACAGGGGGCTGGGGCCAACGTCCTGACTTTC. Amino acid sequence: CAGRQGAGANVLTF.

This clone was picked up one time. The DNA for the CDR3 is TGTGCCACCCGGGAGGGGACAGGCTTTACCTACGAGCAGTACTTC. This codes for CATREGTGFTYEQYF. The J gene is TRBJ2-7, the V gene TRBV6-5; D possibly matches TRBD1 or TRBD2 (8 bases each). V lost 10 bases and J 2 bases, leaving 21 bases between the germline ends. Germline CDR1 and CDR2: MNHEY and SVGAGI. The CDR3 runs to 15 residues.

This chain links TRBV9 with TRBJ2-1; 8 bases are a match to TRBD2. CDR3 length equals 16 residues. Germline loops: CDR1 SGDLS, CDR2 YYNGEE. V dropped 3 bases and J dropped 1; count of bases not matched to a gene: 6. The CDR3 loop reads CASSATSGGSYNEQFF. The CDR3 DNA reads as TGTGCCAGCAGCGCTACTAGCGGCGGTTCCTACAATGAGCAGTTCTTC.

The V gene is TRBV10-2, the J gene TRBJ2-3; 7 bases fit TRBD2. Germline V lookup: CDR1 WSHSY, CDR2 SAAADI. This CDR3 is built from 14 residues. The J segment lost 0 bases and the V segment lost 6 bases, leaving 3 bases of the junction unmatched. The CDR3 DNA reads as TGCGCCAGCAGCGTACTAGCGAGCACAGATACGCAGTATTTT. This codes for CASSVLASTDTQYF.

The chain links TRBV18 to TRBJ2-5, with unresolved D. CDR1 is KGHSH, CDR2 LQKENI, per germline. V gave up 6 bases and J gave up 1 base, with 9 bases separating them. The CDR3 runs to 13 residues. CDR3 coding DNA: TGTGCCAGCTCCCCGAAACCCCAAGAGACCCAGTACTTC. Translation gives CASSPKPQETQYF. The whole variable domain, remainder taken from reference TRBV18 and TRBJ2-5, is NAGVMQNPRHLVRRRGQEARLRCSPMKGHSHVYWYRQLPEEGLKFMVYLQKENIIDESGMPKERFSAEFPKEGPSILRIQQVVRGDSAAYFCASSPKPQETQYFGPGTRLLVL.

This clone counts as medium-sized. CDR3: CAVGGLARREAFF. The DNA for the CDR3 is TGTGCCGTCGGGGGTTTGGCCCGCAGGGAAGCTTTCTTT. This chain joins TRBV7-9 and TRBJ1-1, with TRBD1 as a possible D gene (5 bases). V shed 11 bases and J shed 8 bases, with 21 bases lying between them. The CDR3 is 13 residues long. The germline CDR1 and CDR2 sequences are SEHNR and FQNEAQ (reference sequence).

This clone was recorded only once. V is TRBV5-5 and J is TRBJ2-7; 9 bases line up with TRBD1. With 4 bases clipped from V and 6 bases from J, the junction kept 8 bases outside the gene matches. CDR3 length: 14 residues. CDR1 is SGHKS and CDR2 is YYEKEE in the germline V gene (reference sequence). In nucleotides, the CDR3 is TGTGCCAGCAGCAGTGGGACAGGGCTGCGCGAGCAGTACTTC. Its translation is CASSSGTGLREQYF.

This clone was recorded only once. The chain carries TRBV7-9 and TRBJ1-3; D uncertain. V lost 1 base to trimming and J lost 0 bases, with 4 bases between them. The CDR3 contains 14 residues. Germline V gene sequence: CDR1 SEHNR, CDR2 FQNEAQ (reference sequence). Here the CDR3 DNA reads TGTGCCAGCAGCTTAGAAGACTCTGGAAACACCATATATTTT. This gives the protein CASSLEDSGNTIYF.

In this sample, this clone turned up once. The V call is TRBV7-3, the J call TRBJ2-1, with 11 bases matching TRBD2. Germline assignment: CDR1 SGHTA and CDR2 FQGTGA. The J segment lost 3 bases and the V segment lost 4 bases, leaving 5 bases of the junction unmatched. This CDR3 has 16 residues. The CDR3 spells CASSSSGTSGYNEQFF. CDR3 sequence (DNA): TGTGCCAGCAGCTCCTCCGGGACTAGCGGCTACAATGAGCAGTTCTTC.

The chain carries TRBV27 and TRBJ2-5, with 14 bases fitting TRBD2. Germline values: CDR1 MNHEY, CDR2 SMNVEV (reference sequence). V shed 6 bases, J shed 5 bases, and the junction held 11 bases outside the gene matches. The CDR3 extends over 17 amino acids. In DNA form, the CDR3 reads TGTGCCAGCAGCCGAGATGGGACTAGCGGGAGAGTCGAGACCCAGTACTTC. It translates to CASSRDGTSGRVETQYF.